These 18 T cell receptor beta chains came from one sample sequenced in a study of cytomegalovirus exposure and HLA in healthy donors. Vbeta (60) and Jbeta (13) primers were used in the PCR. Method: immunoSEQ multiplex PCR; TCRdb's copy keeps in-frame clones and lacks some. The sample carries about 110,000 clones, about three quarters recorded once. Input material: PBMCs. These receptors all stem from a woman aged 60-75 years in good health and CMV-seropositive.

The V gene is TRBV7-2, the J gene TRBJ2-5; D gene unclear. The tail of the sequence fits TRBJ2-7 better, so the J call may be wrong. Germline assignment: CDR1 SGHTA and CDR2 FQGNSA. CDR3 length: 14 residues. CDR3 in DNA: TGTGCCAGCAGACGAGTTTTGCTAGGATCCGAGCAGTACTTC. This sequence encodes CASRRVLLGSEQYF.

A few counts support this clone. The chain recombines TRBV6-1 with TRBJ2-1; possibly TRBD1 for D (5 bases). Germline CDR1 and CDR2: MNHNS and SASEGT. V was pared by 4 bases and J by 6 bases, with 10 bases between. This CDR3 has 13 residues. The CDR3 is CASSGRVFNEQFF. The CDR3 coding sequence is TGTGCCAGCAGTGGCAGGGTTTTCAATGAGCAGTTCTTC.

The V gene is TRBV28, the J gene TRBJ1-2; 7 bases align to TRBD1. V lost 3 bases to trimming and J lost 2 bases; unmatched junction nucleotides: 9. This CDR3 is built from 16 residues. The V gene's germline CDR1 is MDHEN and CDR2 SYDVKM. The CDR3 DNA reads as TGTGCCAGCAGTTTTTATGAGACAGGGATAAACTATGGCTACACCTTC. Translating gives CASSFYETGINYGYTF.

J is TRBJ1-1 and V is TRBV5-6; D is perhaps TRBD1 (6 bases). The germline V and J ends were trimmed by 5 bases and 6 bases, with 14 bases remaining between them. The CDR3 covers 13 residues. Germline CDR1 SGHDT, CDR2 YYEEEE. CDR3 in amino acids: CASRNTGFSEAFF. The CDR3 DNA is TGTGCCAGCAGAAATACAGGGTTTTCTGAAGCTTTCTTT.

This clone was counted a few times. This chain joins TRBV19 and TRBJ2-5; 9 bases match TRBD1. V lost 1 base, J lost 1 base, and 7 bases stayed unmatched. The length of the CDR3 is 17 residues. CDR1 and CDR2 (germline): LNHDA, SQIVND (reference sequence). This chain's CDR3 is CASSIALDRGFQETQYF. The DNA of the CDR3 is TGTGCCAGTAGTATAGCCCTGGACAGGGGCTTCCAAGAGACCCAGTACTTC.

The V and J genes are TRBV7-9 and TRBJ2-5, with D uncertain. There are 14 residues in the CDR3. Per the germline V gene, CDR1 is SEHNR and CDR2 is FQNEAQ (reference sequence). V was shortened by 3 bases and J by 5 bases, with 13 bases between the two germline ends. The DNA of the CDR3 is TGTGCCAGCAGCTTTCACAGTGTTCCGGAGACCCAGTACTTC. Amino acids: CASSFHSVPETQYF.

This clone came up a few times. The chain links TRBV9 to TRBJ2-7; possible D gene TRBD1, 6 bases. V lost 6 bases and J lost 4, with 20 bases in between. Germline V CDR1 and CDR2: SGDLS, YYNGEE. The CDR3 is made up of 15 amino acids. CDR3 DNA: TGTGCCAGCATCGAAAGGCAGGGGACGGCATACGAGCAGTACTTC. Translation: CASIERQGTAYEQYF.

The chain has TRBV4-1 and TRBJ2-1; TRBD2 aligns across 8 bases. CDR1 is MGHRA, CDR2 YSYEKL, per germline. With 5 bases clipped from V and 9 bases from J, the junction kept 12 bases outside the gene matches. This CDR3 comprises 15 residues. The CDR3 bases are TGCGCCAGCAGCTCCTCGGGACTAGTATTGAGTGAGCAGTTCTTC. Translating it yields CASSSSGLVLSEQFF.

The chain couples TRBV9 to TRBJ2-1; weak D call: TRBD2 (6 bases). The CDR3 is made up of 17 amino acids. The germline CDR1 and CDR2 sequences are SGDLS and YYNGEE. Trimming left V 0 bases short and J 3 bases short, with 16 bases between. The CDR3 reads CASSVVFGGEGYNEQFF. CDR3 DNA sequence: TGTGCCAGCAGCGTAGTATTCGGGGGAGAGGGCTACAATGAGCAGTTCTTC.

The chain uses TRBV19 and TRBJ1-2; no definite D call. Germline V gene lookup returns CDR1 LNHDA and CDR2 SQIVND (reference sequence). The CDR3 is 12 amino acids. The V end was cut by 3 bases, the J end by 7 bases, with 9 bases between. The CDR3: CASSMEGGGYTF. The CDR3 DNA is TGTGCCAGTAGTATGGAGGGCGGTGGCTACACCTTC.

This clone occurred a few times. The chain links TRBV7-6 to TRBJ2-7; 7 bases map to TRBD2. The V segment lost 1 base and the J segment 3 bases; nucleotides outside the gene matches: 9. CDR1 is SGHVS and CDR2 is FNYEAQ in the germline V gene. The CDR3 runs 16 residues. CDR3 sequence (DNA): TGTGCCAGCAGCTTAGGTCCCCTGCGGGGGATCTACGAGCAGTACTTC. Translating it yields CASSLGPLRGIYEQYF.

Only a few counts were recorded for this clone. The gene calls are TRBV6-5 and TRBJ2-1; weak D call: TRBD1 (6 bases). Germline CDR1 and CDR2: MNHEY and SVGAGI. Deletions cut 6 bases from V and 7 bases from J, with 7 bases between. This CDR3 spans 11 amino acids. In nucleotides, the CDR3 is TGTGCCAGCAGACAGGGTAATGAGCAGTTCTTC. Its protein is CASRQGNEQFF.

The chain combines TRBV2 with TRBJ1-1; D gene unclear. Trimming took off 6 bases at V and 1 base at J, with 6 bases between the two ends. Germline V gene lookup returns CDR1 SNHLY and CDR2 FYNNEI. There are 12 residues in the CDR3. The CDR3 loop is CASSDTNTEAFF. The CDR3 region has the DNA TGTGCCAGCAGCGACACGAACACTGAAGCTTTCTTT.

This sequence joins TRBV29-1 and TRBJ2-1, with D perhaps matching TRBD2 (6 bases). Per germline, CDR1 SQVTM and CDR2 ANQGSEA. V shed 8 bases and J shed 1 base, with 18 bases lying between them. The CDR3 sequence is 15 residues long. The CDR3 sequence: CSSRGGKGSYNEQFF. The CDR3 region has the DNA TGCAGCTCCCGGGGCGGGAAGGGGTCCTACAATGAGCAGTTCTTC.

The J gene is TRBJ2-1, the V gene TRBV7-9; possible D gene TRBD2, 5 bases. Per germline, CDR1 SEHNR and CDR2 FQNEAQ (reference sequence). The CDR3 runs to 17 residues. V lost 0 bases and J lost 10, with 22 bases in between. Written as DNA, the CDR3 is TGTGCCAGCAGCTTAGCCCGTCCTTCTAGCTTTCGGTACGAGCAGTTCTTC. The encoded protein is CASSLARPSSFRYEQFF.

CDR3 region: CATSRDWGTGAYEQYF. The DNA for the CDR3 is TGTGCCACCAGCAGAGATTGGGGGACAGGAGCCTACGAGCAGTACTTC. The V and J genes are TRBV15 and TRBJ2-7; 8 bases fit TRBD1. The CDR3 runs 16 residues. CDR1 and CDR2 from the germline V gene are LNHNV and YYDKDF (reference sequence). V lost 0 bases to trimming and J lost 2 bases; unmatched junction nucleotides: 6.

V usage is TRBV12-5 and J usage is TRBJ2-1; 11 nucleotides agree with TRBD1. This CDR3 spans 16 amino acids. V shed 4 bases and J 1 base; nucleotides not matched to a gene: 3. Germline V gene lookup returns CDR1 LGHNT and CDR2 FRNRAP. In DNA form, the CDR3 reads TGTGCTAGTGGTTCCGGGGACAGGGGGTCCTACAATGAGCAGTTCTTC. Encoded protein: CASGSGDRGSYNEQFF.

This rearrangement joins TRBV29-1 to TRBJ2-5; TRBD2 aligns across 7 bases. CDR3 size: 15 residues. V shed 3 bases, J shed 1 base, and the junction held 8 bases outside the gene matches. Germline CDR1 and CDR2: SQVTM and ANQGSEA. The DNA for the CDR3 is TGCAGCGTTGAGGGAGCGGGGAGAACCCAAGAGACCCAGTACTTC. Translation gives CSVEGAGRTQETQYF. Filled out from reference TRBV29-1 and TRBJ2-5, the complete variable domain reads SAVISQKPSRDICQRGTSLTIQCQVDSQVTMMFWYRQQPGQSLTLIATANQGSEATYESGFVIDKFPISRPNLTFSTLTVSNMSPEDSSIYLCSVEGAGRTQETQYFGPGTRLLVL.